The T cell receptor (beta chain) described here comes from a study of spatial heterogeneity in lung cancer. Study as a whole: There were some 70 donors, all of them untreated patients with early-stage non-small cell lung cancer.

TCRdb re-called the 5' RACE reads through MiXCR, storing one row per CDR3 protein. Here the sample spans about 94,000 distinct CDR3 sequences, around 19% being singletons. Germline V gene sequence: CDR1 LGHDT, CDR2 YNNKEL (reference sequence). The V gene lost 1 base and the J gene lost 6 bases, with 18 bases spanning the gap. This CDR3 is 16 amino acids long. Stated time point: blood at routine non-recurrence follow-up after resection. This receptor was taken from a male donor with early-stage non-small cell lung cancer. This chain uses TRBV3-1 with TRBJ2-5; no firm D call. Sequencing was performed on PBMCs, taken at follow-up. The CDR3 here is CASSQVETAVGQTQYF. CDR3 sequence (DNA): TGTGCCAGCAGCCAAGTAGAGACGGCCGTAGGACAGACCCAGTACTTC.